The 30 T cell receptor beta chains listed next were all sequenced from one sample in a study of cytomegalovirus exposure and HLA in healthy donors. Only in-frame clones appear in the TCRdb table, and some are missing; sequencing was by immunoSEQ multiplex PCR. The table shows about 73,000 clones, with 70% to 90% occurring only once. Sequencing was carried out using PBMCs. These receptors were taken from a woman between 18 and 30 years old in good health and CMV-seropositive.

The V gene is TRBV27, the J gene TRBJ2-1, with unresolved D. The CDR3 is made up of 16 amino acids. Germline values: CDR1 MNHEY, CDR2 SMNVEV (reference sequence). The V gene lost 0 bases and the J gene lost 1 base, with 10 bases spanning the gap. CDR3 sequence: CASSLSAYPSYNEQFF. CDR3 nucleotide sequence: TGTGCCAGCAGTTTATCGGCTTATCCATCCTACAATGAGCAGTTCTTC.

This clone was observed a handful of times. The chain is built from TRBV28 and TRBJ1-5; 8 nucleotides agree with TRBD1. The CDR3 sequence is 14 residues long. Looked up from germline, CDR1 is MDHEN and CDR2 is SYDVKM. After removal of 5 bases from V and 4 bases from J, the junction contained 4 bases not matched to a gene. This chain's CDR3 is CASSVRQGNQPQHF. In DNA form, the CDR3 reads TGTGCCAGCAGTGTACGACAGGGGAATCAGCCCCAGCATTTT.

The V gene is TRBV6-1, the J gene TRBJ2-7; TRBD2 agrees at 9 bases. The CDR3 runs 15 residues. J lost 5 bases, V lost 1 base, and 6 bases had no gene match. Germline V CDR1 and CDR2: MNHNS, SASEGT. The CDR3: CASSEDAGGPNEQYF. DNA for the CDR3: TGTGCCAGCAGTGAAGACGCGGGGGGGCCCAACGAGCAGTACTTC.

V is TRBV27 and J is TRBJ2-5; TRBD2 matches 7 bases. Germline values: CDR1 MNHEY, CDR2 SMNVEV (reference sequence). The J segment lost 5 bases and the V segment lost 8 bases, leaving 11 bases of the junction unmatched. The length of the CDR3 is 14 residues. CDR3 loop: CASPLWRERETQYF. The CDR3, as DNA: TGTGCCAGCCCCTTGTGGCGGGAGAGGGAGACCCAGTACTTC.

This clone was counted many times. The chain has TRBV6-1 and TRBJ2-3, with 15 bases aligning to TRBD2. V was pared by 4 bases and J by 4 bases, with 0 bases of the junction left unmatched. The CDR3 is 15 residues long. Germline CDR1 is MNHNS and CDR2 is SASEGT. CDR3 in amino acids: CASSGTSGGADTQYF. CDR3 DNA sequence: TGTGCCAGCAGTGGGACTAGCGGGGGGGCAGATACGCAGTATTTT.

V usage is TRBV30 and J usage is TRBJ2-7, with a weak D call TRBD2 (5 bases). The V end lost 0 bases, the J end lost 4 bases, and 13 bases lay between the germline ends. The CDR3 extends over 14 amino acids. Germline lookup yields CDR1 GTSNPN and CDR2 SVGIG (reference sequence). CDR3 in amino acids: CAWSVYSGRYEQYF. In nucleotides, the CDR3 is TGTGCCTGGAGTGTATACAGCGGAAGATACGAGCAGTACTTC.

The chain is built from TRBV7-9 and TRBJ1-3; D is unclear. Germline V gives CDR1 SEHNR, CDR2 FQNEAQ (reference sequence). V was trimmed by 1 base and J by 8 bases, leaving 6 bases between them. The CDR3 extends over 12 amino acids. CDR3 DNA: TGTGCCAGCAGCTTAGTTCCTGACACCATATATTTT. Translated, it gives CASSLVPDTIYF.

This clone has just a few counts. The CDR3 DNA reads TGTGCCAGCAGCCACGCGCCTAGCGGCTCTTACAATGAGCAGTTCTTC. Protein product: CASSHAPSGSYNEQFF. The chain uses TRBV6-4 and TRBJ2-1; TRBD2 matches at 7 bases. This CDR3 spans 16 amino acids. The germline V gene has CDR1 MRHNA and CDR2 SNTAGT. The junction had 12 bases not matched to a gene; V was cut back by 6 bases and J by 4 bases.

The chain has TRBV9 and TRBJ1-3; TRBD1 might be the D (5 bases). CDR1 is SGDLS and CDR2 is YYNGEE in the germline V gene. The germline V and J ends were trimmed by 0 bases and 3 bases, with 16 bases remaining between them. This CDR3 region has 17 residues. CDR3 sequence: CASSVESGELFGNTIYF. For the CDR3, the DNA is TGTGCCAGCAGCGTAGAATCGGGGGAGCTCTTTGGAAACACCATATATTTT.

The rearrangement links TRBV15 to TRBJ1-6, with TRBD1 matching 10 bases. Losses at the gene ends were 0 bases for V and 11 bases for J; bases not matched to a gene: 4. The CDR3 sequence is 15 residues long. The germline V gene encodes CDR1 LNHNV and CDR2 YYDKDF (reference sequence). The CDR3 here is CATSRDGTGVPPLHF. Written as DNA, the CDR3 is TGTGCCACCAGCAGAGATGGGACAGGGGTTCCACCCCTCCACTTT. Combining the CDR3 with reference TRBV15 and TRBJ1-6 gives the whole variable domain DAMVIQNPRYQVTQFGKPVTLSCSQTLNHNVMYWYQQKSSQAPKLLFHYYDKDFNNEADTPDNFQSRRPNTSFCFLDIRSPGLGDTAMYLCATSRDGTGVPPLHFGNGTRLTVT.

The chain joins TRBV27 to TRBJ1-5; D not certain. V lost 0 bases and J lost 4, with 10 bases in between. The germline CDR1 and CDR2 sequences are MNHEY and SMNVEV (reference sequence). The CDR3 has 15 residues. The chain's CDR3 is CASSLSWGGNQPQHF. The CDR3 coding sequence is TGTGCCAGCAGTTTATCATGGGGAGGGAATCAGCCCCAGCATTTT.

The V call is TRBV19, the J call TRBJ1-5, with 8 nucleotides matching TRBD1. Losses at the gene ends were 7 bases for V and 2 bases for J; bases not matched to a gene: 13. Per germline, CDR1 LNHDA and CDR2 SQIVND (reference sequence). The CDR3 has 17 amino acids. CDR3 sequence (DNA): TGTGCCAGTACGTCGCAGGGGGCGCGTGCGGGCAATCAGCCCCAGCATTTT. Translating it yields CASTSQGARAGNQPQHF.

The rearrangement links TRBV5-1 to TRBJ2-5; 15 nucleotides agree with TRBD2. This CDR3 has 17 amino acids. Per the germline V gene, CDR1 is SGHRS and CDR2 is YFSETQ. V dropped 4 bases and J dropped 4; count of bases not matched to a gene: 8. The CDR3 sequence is CASSGGTSGGWRETQYF. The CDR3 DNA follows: TGCGCCAGCAGCGGCGGGACTAGCGGGGGGTGGCGAGAGACCCAGTACTTC.

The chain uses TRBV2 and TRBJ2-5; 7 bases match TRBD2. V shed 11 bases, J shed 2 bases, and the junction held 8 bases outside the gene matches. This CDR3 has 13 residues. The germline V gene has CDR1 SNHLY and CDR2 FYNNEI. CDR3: CALGGTNQETQYF. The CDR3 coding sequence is TGTGCCCTAGGAGGGACTAATCAAGAGACCCAGTACTTC. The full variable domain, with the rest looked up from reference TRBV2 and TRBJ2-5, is EPEVTQTPSHQVTQMGQEVILRCVPISNHLYFYWYRQILGQKVEFLVSFYNNEISEKSEIFDDQFSVERPDGSNFTLKIRSTKLEDSAMYFCALGGTNQETQYFGPGTRLLVL.

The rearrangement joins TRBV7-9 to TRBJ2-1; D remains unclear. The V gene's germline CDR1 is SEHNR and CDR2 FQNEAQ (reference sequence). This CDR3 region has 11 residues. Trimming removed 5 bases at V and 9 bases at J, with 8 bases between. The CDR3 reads CASSLNSEQFF. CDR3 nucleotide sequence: TGTGCCAGCAGCCTCAATAGTGAGCAGTTCTTC.

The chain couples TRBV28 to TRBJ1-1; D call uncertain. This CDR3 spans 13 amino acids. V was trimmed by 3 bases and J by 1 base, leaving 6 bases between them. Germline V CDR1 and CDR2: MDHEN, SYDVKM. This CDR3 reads CASSFYRNTEAFF. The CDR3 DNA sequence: TGTGCCAGCAGTTTCTACAGGAACACTGAAGCTTTCTTT.

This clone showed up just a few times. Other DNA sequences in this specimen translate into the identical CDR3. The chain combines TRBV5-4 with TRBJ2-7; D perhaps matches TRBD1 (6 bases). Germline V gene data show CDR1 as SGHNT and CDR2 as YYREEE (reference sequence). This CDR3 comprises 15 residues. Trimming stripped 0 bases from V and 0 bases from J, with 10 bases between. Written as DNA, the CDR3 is TGTGCCAGCAGCTTGGGTCAGGGGAGCTCCTACGAGCAGTACTTC. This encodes CASSLGQGSSYEQYF.

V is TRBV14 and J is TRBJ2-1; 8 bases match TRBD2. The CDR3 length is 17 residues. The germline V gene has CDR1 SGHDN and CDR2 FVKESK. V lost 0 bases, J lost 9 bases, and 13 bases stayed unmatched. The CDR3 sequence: CASSQDPVWGTSIEQFF. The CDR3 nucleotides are TGTGCCAGCAGCCAAGATCCTGTCTGGGGGACTAGTATTGAGCAGTTCTTC.

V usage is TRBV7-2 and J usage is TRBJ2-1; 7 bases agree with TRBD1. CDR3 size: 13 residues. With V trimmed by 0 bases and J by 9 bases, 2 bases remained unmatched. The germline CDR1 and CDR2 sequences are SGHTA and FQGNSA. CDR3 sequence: CASSLAGGSEQFF. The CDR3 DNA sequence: TGTGCCAGCAGCTTAGCAGGGGGCAGTGAGCAGTTCTTC.

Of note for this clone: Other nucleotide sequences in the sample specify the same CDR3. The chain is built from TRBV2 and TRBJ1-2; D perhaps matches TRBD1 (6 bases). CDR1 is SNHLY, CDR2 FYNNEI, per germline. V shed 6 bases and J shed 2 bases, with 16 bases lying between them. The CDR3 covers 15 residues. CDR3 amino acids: CASRGAGGRNYGYTF. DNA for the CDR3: TGTGCCAGCAGAGGGGCGGGGGGGCGGAACTATGGCTACACCTTC.

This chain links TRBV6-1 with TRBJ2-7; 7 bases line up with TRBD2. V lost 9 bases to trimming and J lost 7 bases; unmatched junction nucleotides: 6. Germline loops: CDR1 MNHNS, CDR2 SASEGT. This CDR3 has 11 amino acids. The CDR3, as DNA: TGTGCCAGAGGCCCAGCGGGGGAGCAGTACTTC. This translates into CARGPAGEQYF.

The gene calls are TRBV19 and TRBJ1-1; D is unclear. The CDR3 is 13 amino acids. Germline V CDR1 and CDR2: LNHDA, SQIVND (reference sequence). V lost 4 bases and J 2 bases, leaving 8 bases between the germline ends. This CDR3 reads CASSTSVNTEAFF. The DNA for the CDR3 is TGTGCCAGTAGTACGTCCGTTAACACTGAAGCTTTCTTT.

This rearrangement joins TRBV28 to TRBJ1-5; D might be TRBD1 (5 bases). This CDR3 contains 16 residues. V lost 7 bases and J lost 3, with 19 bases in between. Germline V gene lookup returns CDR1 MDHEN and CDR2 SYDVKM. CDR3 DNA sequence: TGTGCCAGCACGAACGGGGGGACCCCAGACAATCAGCCCCAGCATTTT. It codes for CASTNGGTPDNQPQHF.

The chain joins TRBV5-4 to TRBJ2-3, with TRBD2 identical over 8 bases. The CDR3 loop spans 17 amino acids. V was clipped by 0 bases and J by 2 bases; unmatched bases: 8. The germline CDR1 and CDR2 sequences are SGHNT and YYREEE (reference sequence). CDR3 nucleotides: TGTGCCAGCAGCTTGGAGCCCCGGGGGGGCTTCACAGATACGCAGTATTTT. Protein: CASSLEPRGGFTDTQYF.

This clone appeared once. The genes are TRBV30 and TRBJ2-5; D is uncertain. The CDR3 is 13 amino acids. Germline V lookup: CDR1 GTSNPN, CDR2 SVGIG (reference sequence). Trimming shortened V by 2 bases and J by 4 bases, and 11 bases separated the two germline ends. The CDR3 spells CAWSTLVGETQYF. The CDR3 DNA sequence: TGTGCCTGGAGTACCCTAGTCGGAGAGACCCAGTACTTC.

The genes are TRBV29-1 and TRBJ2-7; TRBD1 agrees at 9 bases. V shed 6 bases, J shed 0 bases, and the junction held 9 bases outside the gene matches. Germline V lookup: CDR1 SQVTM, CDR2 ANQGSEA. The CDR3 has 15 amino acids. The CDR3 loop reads CSVRGTGQSSYEQYF. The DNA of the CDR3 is TGCAGCGTCCGAGGGACAGGGCAGTCCTCCTACGAGCAGTACTTC.

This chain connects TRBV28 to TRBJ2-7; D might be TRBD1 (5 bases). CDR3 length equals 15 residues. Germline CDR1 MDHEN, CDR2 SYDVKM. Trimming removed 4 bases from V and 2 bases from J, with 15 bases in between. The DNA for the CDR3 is TGTGCCAGCAGTTATGCGGCAGGGAATACCTACGAGCAGTACTTC. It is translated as CASSYAAGNTYEQYF.

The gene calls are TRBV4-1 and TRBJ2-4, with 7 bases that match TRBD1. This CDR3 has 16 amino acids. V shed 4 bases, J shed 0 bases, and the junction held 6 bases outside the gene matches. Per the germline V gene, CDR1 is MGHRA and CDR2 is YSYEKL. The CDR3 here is CASSLPTGKAKNIQYF. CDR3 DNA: TGCGCCAGCAGCCTTCCGACAGGGAAAGCCAAAAACATTCAGTACTTC.

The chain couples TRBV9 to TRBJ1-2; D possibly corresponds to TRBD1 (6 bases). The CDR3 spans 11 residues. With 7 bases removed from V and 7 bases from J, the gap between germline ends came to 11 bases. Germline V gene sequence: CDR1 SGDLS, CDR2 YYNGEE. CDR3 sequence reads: CASRGGPGYTF. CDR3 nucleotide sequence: TGTGCCAGCCGCGGGGGGCCTGGCTACACCTTC.

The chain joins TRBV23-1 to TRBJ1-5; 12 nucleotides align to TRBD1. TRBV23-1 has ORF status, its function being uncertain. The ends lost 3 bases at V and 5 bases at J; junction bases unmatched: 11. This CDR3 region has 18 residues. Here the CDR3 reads CASSQWDRGRRMHQPQHF. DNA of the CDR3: TGCGCCAGCAGTCAGTGGGACAGGGGGCGCAGGATGCATCAGCCCCAGCATTTT.